This T cell receptor (beta chain) was profiled in a study of shared T cell receptors in the human thymus (dated by TCRdb to the early 2020s). Looking at the study overall: The study investigated the way shared, self-reactive T-cell receptor alpha chains are produced in the human thymus.

Relative to germline, V is 3 bases shorter and J is 9 bases shorter, with 6 bases between their ends. The CDR3 runs 12 amino acids, cysteine and phenylalanine included. Only the CDR3 DNA stays, 36 bases, in frame from base 1. CDR1 and CDR2 are read off the germline V gene (reference sequence) as LNHDA and SQIVND. Concerning this clone: Its binding antigen is unknown. No per-base quality is available; no much larger clone lies one base away.

Library preparation was by the immunoSEQ multiplex PCR assay. Entries here come from immuneACCESS through TCRdb and include only in-frame sequences with V and J called. Some clones fail to appear in such tables; in the studies checked, an unresolved V gene covers under half of the shortfall, and the cause of the remainder is unknown. The table for this sample lists 65,000 to 70,000 clones; roughly 96% of them were counted only once. The ten largest account for about 0.036% of the sample. The sample was thymocytes. The receptor was derived from a human donor. The rearranged chain carries TRBV19 and TRBJ1-6; the D gene cannot be resolved reliably. The CDR3 loop reads CASSIPASPLHF. The DNA is as follows: TGTGCCAGTAGTATTCCTGCTTCACCCCTCCACTTT.